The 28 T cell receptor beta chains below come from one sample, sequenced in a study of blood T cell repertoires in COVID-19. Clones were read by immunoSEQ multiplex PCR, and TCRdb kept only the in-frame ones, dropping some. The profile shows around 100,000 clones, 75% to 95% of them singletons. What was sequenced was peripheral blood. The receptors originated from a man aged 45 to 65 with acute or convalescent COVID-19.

Here the CDR3 DNA reads TGTGCCAGCAGTGTTTCCGGCGGGAGCACAGATACGCAGTATTTT. Translated: CASSVSGGSTDTQYF. This sequence joins TRBV6-4 and TRBJ2-3; D possibly corresponds to TRBD2 (5 bases). The V gene's germline CDR1 is MRHNA and CDR2 SNTAGT. The V end lost 4 bases, the J end lost 0 bases, and 11 bases lay between the germline ends. The CDR3 has 15 residues.

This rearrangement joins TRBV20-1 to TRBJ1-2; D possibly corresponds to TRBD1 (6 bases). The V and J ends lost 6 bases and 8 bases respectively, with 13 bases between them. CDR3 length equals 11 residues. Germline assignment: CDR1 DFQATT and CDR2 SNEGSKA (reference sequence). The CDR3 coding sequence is TGCAGTGCGCCCCGGGGGGGCGGCTACACCTTC. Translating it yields CSAPRGGGYTF.

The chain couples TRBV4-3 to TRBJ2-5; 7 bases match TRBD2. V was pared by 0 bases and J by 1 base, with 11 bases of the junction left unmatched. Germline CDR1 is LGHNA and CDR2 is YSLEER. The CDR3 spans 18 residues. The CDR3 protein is CASSQDLGYGRTQETQYF. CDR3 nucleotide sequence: TGCGCCAGCAGCCAAGATTTGGGTTACGGGAGGACCCAAGAGACCCAGTACTTC.

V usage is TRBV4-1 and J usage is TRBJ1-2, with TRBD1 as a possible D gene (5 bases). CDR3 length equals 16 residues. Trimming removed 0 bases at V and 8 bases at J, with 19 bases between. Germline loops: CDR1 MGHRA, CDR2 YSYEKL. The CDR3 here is CASSQDSRQGFGGYTF. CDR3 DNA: TGCGCCAGCAGCCAAGATTCGAGGCAGGGCTTCGGGGGCTACACCTTC.

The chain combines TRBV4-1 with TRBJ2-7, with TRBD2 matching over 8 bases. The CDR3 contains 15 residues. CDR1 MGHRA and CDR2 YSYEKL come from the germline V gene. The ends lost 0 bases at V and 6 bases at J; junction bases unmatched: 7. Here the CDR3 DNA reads TGCGCCAGCAGCCAAGATCAGTCGGGAGGGCGCGAGCAGTACTTC. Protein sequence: CASSQDQSGGREQYF.

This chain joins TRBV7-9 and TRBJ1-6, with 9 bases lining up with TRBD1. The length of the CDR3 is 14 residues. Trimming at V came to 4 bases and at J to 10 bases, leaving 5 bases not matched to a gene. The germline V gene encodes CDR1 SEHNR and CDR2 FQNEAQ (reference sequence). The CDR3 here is CASSSTGGTSPLHF. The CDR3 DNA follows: TGTGCCAGCAGCTCAACAGGGGGCACGTCACCCCTCCACTTT.

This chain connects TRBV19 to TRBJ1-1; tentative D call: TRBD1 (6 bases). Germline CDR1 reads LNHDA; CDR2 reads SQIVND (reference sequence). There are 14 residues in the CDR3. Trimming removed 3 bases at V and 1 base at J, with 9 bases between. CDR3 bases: TGTGCCAGTAGTATCGACAGGCCGAACACTGAAGCTTTCTTT. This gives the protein CASSIDRPNTEAFF.

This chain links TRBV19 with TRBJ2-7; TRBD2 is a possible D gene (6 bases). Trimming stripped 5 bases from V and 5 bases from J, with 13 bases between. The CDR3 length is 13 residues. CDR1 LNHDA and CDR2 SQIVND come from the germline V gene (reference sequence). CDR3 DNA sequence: TGTGCCAGTAGTCCCTACACGGGAGACGAGCAGTACTTC. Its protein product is CASSPYTGDEQYF. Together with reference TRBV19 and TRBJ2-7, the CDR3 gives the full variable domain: DGGITQSPKYLFRKEGQNVTLSCEQNLNHDAMYWYRQDPGQGLRLIYYSQIVNDFQKGDIAEGYSVSREKKESFPLTVTSAQKNPTAFYLCASSPYTGDEQYFGPGTRLTVT.

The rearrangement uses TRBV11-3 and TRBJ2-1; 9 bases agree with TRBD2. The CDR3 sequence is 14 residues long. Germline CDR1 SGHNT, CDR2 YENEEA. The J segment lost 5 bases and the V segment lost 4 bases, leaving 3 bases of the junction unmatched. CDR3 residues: CASSSLAGHNEQFF. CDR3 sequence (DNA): TGTGCCAGCAGCTCACTAGCGGGCCACAATGAGCAGTTCTTC.

This CDR3 is CASSLTTSGYEQYF. The CDR3 DNA is TGCGCCAGCAGCCTCACGACTAGCGGATACGAGCAGTACTTC. This chain connects TRBV4-1 to TRBJ2-7, with TRBD2 matching over 9 bases. Germline values: CDR1 MGHRA, CDR2 YSYEKL. This CDR3 is built from 14 residues. V lost 4 bases to trimming and J lost 4 bases; unmatched junction nucleotides: 5.

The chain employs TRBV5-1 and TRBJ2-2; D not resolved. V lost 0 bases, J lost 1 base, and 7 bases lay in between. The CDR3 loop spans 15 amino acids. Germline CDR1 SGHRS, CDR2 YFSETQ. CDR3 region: CASSLVAGNTGELFF. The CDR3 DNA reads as TGCGCCAGCAGCTTGGTCGCAGGGAACACCGGGGAGCTGTTTTTT.

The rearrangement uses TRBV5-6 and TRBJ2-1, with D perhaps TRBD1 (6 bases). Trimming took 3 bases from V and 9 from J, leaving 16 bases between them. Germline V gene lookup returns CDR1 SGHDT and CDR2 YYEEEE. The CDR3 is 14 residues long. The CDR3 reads CASSWDTATAEQFF. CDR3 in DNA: TGTGCCAGCAGCTGGGACACGGCGACGGCTGAGCAGTTCTTC.

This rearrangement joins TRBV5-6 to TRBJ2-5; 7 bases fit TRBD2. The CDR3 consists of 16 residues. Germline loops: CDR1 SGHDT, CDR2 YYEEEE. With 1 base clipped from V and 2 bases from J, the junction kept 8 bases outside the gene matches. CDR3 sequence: CASSLSKRGGQETQYF. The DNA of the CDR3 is TGTGCCAGCAGCTTGTCCAAGCGGGGAGGGCAAGAGACCCAGTACTTC.

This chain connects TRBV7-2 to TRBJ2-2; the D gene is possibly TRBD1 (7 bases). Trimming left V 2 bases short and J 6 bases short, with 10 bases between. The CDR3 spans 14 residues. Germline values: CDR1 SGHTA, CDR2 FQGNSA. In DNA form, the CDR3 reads TGTGCCAGCAGCTTATCAGGGGGGCCCGGGGAGCTGTTTTTT. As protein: CASSLSGGPGELFF.

The CDR3 is CASSPGSTEAFF. The CDR3 nucleotides are TGCGCCAGCAGCCCAGGGTCCACTGAAGCTTTCTTT. The J gene is TRBJ1-1, the V gene TRBV5-1; TRBD1 might be the D (5 bases). The CDR3 consists of 12 residues. V was clipped by 4 bases and J by 4 bases, with 8 bases between them. The germline V gene encodes CDR1 SGHRS and CDR2 YFSETQ.

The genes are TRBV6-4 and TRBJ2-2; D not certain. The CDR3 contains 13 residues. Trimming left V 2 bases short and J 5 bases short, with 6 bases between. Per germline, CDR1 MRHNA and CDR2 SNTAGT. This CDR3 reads CASSDGPTGELFF. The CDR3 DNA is TGTGCCAGCAGTGACGGGCCTACCGGGGAGCTGTTTTTT.

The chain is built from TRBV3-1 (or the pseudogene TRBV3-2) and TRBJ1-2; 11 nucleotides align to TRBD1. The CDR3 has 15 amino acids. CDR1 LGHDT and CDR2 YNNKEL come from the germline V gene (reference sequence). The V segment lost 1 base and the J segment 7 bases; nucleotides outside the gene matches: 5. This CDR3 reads CASSQVDGTGGGYTF. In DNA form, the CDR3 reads TGTGCCAGCAGCCAAGTGGACGGGACAGGGGGTGGCTACACCTTC.

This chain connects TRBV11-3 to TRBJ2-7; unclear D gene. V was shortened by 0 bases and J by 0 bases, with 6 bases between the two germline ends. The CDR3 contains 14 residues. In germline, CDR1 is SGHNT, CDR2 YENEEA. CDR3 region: CASSLEVSSYEQYF. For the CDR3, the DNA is TGTGCCAGCAGCTTAGAGGTTAGCTCCTACGAGCAGTACTTC.

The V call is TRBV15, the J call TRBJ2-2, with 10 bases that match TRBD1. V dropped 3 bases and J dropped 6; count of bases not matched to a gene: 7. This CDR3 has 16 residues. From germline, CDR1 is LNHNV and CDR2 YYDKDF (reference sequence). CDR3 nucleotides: TGTGCCACCAGCAGTCAACGGGACAGGGGACCCGGGGAGCTGTTTTTT. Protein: CATSSQRDRGPGELFF.

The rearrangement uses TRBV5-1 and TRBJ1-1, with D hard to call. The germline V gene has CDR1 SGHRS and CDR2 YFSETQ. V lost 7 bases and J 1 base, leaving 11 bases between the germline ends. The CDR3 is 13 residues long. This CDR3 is CASCAGTNTEAFF. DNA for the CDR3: TGCGCCAGCTGTGCAGGAACGAACACTGAAGCTTTCTTT.

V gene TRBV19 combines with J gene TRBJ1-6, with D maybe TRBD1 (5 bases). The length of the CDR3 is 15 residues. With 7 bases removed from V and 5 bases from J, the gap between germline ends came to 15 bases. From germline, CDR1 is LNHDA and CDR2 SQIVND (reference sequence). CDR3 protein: CASTLGRGNNSPLHF. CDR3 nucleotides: TGTGCCAGTACCCTGGGGCGTGGGAATAATTCACCCCTCCACTTT.

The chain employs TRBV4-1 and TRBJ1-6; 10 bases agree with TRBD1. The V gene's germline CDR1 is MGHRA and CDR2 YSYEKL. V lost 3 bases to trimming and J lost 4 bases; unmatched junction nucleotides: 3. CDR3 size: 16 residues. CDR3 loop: CASSHLDRGYNSPLHF. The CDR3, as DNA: TGCGCCAGCAGCCATCTGGACAGGGGGTATAATTCACCCCTCCACTTT.

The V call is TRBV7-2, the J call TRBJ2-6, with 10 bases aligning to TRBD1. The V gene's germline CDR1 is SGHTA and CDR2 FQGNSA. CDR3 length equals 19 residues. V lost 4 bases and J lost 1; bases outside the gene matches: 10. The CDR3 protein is CASSSRDRGHRSGANVLTF. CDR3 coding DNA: TGTGCCAGCAGCTCCCGGGACAGGGGACATCGGTCTGGGGCCAACGTCCTGACTTTC.

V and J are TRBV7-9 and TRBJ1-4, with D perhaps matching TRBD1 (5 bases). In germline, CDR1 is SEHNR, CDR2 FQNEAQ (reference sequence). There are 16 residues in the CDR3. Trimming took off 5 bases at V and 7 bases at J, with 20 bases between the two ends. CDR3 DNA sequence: TGTGCCAGCAGCCCTGGCGGGGGAAGTTTAAGTGAAAAACTGTTTTTT. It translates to CASSPGGGSLSEKLFF.

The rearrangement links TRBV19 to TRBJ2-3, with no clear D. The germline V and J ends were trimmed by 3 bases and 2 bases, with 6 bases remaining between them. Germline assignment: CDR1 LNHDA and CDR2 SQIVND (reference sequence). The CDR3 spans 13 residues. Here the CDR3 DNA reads TGTGCCAGTAGTATTGACAACACAGATACGCAGTATTTT. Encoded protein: CASSIDNTDTQYF.

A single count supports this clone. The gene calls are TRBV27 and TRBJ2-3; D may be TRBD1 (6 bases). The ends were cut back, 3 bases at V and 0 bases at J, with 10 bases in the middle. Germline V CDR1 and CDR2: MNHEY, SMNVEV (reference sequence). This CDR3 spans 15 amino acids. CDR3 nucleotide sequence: TGTGCCAGCAGTTTCAGGGGCCCTAGCACAGATACGCAGTATTTT. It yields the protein CASSFRGPSTDTQYF.

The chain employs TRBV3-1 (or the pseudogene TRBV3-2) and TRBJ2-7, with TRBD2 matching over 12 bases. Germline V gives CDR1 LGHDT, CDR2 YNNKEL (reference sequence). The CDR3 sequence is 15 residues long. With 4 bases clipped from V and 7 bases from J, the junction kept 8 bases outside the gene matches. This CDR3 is CASSRPSGRVREQYF. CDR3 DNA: TGTGCCAGCAGCCGCCCTAGCGGGAGGGTCAGGGAGCAGTACTTC.

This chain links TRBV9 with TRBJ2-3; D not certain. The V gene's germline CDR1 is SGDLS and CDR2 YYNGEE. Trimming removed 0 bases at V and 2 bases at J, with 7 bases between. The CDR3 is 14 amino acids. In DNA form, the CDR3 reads TGTGCCAGCAGCGTAGAACTTTACACAGATACGCAGTATTTT. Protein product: CASSVELYTDTQYF.